This T cell receptor (beta chain) was sequenced in a study of cytomegalovirus exposure and HLA in healthy donors. Germline values: CDR1 MGHDK, CDR2 SYGVNS. V lost 4 bases, J lost 6 bases, and 7 bases stayed unmatched. This CDR3 contains 14 residues. Primers for the PCR totalled 60 Vbeta and 13 Jbeta. As originally analysed: Approximately 86 million unique TCR beta chains, roughly 12 million shared, were counted in a later analysis. Libraries were prepared by immunoSEQ multiplex PCR; TCRdb keeps only in-frame clonotypes and omits some of them. V, J and clone size were drawn from that table, and D and trimming were deduced from the DNA. This table holds about 57,000 clones, about 84% found once. A word on this clone: As yet, its antigen is unknown.

Findings of the study overall: The CMV antigen specificity of three CMV-associated chains was confirmed through in vitro analysis. Productive status was seen about 90% or about 30% of the time for most TCR beta V segments in an earlier analysis.

Despite likely unrecorded immune exposures, the donors were nominally healthy at the time of sampling. The sequence was obtained from a male donor in good health and CMV-seronegative. The sequenced sample consisted of PBMCs. This chain connects TRBV25-1 to TRBJ1-1, with TRBD1 matching over 8 bases. CDR3 in DNA: TGTGCCAGCAGTGCCGGACAGGGATATTCTGAAGCTTTCTTT. This codes for CASSAGQGYSEAFF.